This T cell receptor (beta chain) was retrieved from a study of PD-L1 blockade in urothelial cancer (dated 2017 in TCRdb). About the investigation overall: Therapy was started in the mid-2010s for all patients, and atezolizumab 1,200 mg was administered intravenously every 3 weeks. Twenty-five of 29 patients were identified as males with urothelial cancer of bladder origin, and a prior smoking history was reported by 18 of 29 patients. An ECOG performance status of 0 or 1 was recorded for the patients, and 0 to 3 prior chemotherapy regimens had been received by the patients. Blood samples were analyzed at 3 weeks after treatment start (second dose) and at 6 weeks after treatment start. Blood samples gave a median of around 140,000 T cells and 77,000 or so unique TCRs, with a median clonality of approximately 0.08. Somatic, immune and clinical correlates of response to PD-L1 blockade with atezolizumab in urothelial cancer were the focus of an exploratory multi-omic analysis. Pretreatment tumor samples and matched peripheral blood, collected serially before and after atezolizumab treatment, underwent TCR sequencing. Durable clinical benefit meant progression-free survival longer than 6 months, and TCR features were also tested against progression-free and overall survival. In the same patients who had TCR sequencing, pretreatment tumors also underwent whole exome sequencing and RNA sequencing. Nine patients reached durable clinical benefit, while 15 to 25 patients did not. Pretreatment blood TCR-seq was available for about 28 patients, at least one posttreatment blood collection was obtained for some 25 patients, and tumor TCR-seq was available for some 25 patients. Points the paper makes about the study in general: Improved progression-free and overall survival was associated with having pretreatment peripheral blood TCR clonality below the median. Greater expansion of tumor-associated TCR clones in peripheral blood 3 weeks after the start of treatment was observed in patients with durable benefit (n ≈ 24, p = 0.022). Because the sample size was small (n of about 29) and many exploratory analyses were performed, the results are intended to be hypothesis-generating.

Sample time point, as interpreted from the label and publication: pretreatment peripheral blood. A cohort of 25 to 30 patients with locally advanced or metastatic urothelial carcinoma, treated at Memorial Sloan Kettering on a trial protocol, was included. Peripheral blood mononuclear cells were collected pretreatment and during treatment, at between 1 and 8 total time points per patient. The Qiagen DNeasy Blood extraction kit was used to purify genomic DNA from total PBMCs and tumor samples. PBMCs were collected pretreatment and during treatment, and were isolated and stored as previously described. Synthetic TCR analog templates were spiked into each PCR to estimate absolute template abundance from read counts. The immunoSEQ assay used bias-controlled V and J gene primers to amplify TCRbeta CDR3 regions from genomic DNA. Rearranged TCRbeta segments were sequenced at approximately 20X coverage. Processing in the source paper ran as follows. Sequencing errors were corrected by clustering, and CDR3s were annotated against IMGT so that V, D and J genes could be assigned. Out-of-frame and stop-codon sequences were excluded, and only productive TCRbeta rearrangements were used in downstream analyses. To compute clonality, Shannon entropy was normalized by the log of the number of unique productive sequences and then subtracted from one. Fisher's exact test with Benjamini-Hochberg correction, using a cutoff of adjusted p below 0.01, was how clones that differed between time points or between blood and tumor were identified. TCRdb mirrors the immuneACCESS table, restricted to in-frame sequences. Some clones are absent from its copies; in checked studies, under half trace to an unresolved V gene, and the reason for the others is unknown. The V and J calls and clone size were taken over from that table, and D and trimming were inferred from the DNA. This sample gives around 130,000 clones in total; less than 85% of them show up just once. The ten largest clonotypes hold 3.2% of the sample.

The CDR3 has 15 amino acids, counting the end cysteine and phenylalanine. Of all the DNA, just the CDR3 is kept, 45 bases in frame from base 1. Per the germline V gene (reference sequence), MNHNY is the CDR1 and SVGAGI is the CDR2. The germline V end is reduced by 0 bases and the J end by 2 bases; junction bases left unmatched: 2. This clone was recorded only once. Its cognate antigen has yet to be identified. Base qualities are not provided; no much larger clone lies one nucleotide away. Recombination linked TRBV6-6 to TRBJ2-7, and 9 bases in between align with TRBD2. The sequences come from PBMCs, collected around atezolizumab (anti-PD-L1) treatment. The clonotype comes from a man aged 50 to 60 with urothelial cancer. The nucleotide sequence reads TGTGCCAGCAGTTACTCTCCTAGCGGGGCCTACGAGCAGTACTTC. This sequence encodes CASSYSPSGAYEQYF.